This T cell receptor beta chain was identified during a study of blood T cell repertoires in COVID-19. About the research overall: Sources were T cells, B-cell-depleted T cells, or PBMCs; the material itself was cDNA or gDNA.

Generated by immunoSEQ multiplex PCR, the TCRdb table keeps only in-frame clones and is missing some. This table has approximately 110,000 clones, less than 85% appearing once. This clone was seen only a few times. V was pared by 7 bases and J by 1 base, with 8 bases of the junction left unmatched. The germline V gene encodes CDR1 SGHDN and CDR2 FVKESK. The CDR3 covers 15 residues. This chain uses TRBV14 with TRBJ1-1; 8 bases fit TRBD1. The sequence came from a man aged 65 to 79 with active or convalescent COVID-19. Sequenced material: peripheral blood. Here the CDR3 reads CASKEFGTGNTEAFF. DNA of the CDR3: TGTGCCAGCAAGGAATTCGGGACAGGGAACACTGAAGCTTTCTTT.